This T cell receptor beta chain comes out of a study of Graves' ophthalmopathy and Graves' hyperthyroidism. Study-level results: Sensitivity reached roughly 70% and specificity 72.22% when the model predicted ophthalmopathy progression. Detected in blood as well were most expanded thyroid clonotypes with frequency above 0.001.

On this clonotype: Its antigen remains unknown.

There are 13 residues in the CDR3. Germline CDR1 is SGHTA and CDR2 is FQGNSA. V lost 1 base, J lost 11 bases, and 14 bases lay in between. CDR3 regions of TCR beta were amplified from RNA transcripts. An opening RT-PCR round employed HTBI primers and preceded a second-round multiplex PCR. TCRdb reprocessed the multiplex PCR reads via MiXCR and lists one record per CDR3 protein. Among approximately 700,000 distinct CDR3 sequences listed, roughly 40% were seen once. Those donors who had ophthalmopathy presented with moderate-to-severe activity, a CAS of ≥3, a NOSPECS of ≥4 and a duration under 3 months. PBMCs were isolated from a roughly 10 ml sample of fresh peripheral blood.

The clonotype comes from an adult man with Graves' ophthalmopathy. Source material: peripheral blood. The chain links TRBV7-2 to TRBJ1-1; a weak D match, TRBD1 (5 bases). The CDR3 region is CASSLGDGRKAFF. The CDR3 DNA follows: TGTGCCAGCAGCTTAGGGGACGGCCGGAAGGCTTTCTTT.